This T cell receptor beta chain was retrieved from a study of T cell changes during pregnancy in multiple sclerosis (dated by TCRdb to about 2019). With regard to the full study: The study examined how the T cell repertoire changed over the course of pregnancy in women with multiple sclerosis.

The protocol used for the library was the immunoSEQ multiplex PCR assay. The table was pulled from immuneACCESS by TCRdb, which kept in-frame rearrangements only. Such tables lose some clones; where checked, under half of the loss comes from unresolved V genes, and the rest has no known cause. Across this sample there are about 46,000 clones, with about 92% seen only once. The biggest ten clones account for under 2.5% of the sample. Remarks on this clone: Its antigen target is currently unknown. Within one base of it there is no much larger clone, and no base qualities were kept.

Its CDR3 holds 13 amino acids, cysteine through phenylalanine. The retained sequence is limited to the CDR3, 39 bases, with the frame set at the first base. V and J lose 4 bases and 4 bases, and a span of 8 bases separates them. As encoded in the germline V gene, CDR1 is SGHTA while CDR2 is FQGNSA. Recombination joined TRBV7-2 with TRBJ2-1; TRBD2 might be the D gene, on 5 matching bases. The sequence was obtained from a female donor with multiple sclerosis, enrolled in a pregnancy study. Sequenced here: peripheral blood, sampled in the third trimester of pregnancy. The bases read TGTGCCAGCAGCTCCCAGCGGTACAATGAGCAGTTCTTC. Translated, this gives CASSSQRYNEQFF.